Listed here are 4 T cell receptor beta chains from one sample, sequenced in a study of cytomegalovirus exposure and HLA in healthy donors. The PCR contained 60 Vbeta and 13 Jbeta primers. Measured with immunoSEQ multiplex PCR; TCRdb has only the in-frame clones, and not every one. Here the sample spans about 180,000 clones, roughly 82% being singletons. The specimen sequenced was PBMCs. The receptors derive from a woman aged 45-60 years in good health and CMV-seronegative.

This clone was seen only once. The rearrangement joins TRBV28 to TRBJ2-2, with TRBD1 matching 8 bases. Unmatched junction bases numbered 5, after V lost 2 bases and J lost 6 bases. Germline V lookup: CDR1 MDHEN, CDR2 SYDVKM. The CDR3 spans 15 residues. The CDR3 DNA is TGTGCCAGCAGTTTAGGACAGGGTTCCGCCGGGGAGCTGTTTTTT. It codes for CASSLGQGSAGELFF.

The chain employs TRBV7-9 and TRBJ2-5; 7 bases agree with TRBD1. Germline-derived CDR1 and CDR2 are SEHNR and FQNEAQ (reference sequence). After removal of 5 bases from V and 2 bases from J, the junction contained 5 bases not matched to a gene. The CDR3 extends over 14 amino acids. The CDR3 DNA reads TGTGCCAGCAGCCCCAGGGGACAGCAAGAGACCCAGTACTTC. Translating gives CASSPRGQQETQYF. Drawing the rest from reference TRBV7-9 and TRBJ2-5, the complete variable domain is DTGVSQNPRHKITKRGQNVTFRCDPISEHNRLYWYRQTLGQGPEFLTYFQNEAQLEKSRLLSDRFSAERPKGSFSTLEIQRTEQGDSAMYLCASSPRGQQETQYFGPGTRLLVL.

The V gene is TRBV28, the J gene TRBJ2-7; 10 bases fit TRBD2. V shed 6 bases and J 0 bases; nucleotides not matched to a gene: 5. Germline lookup yields CDR1 MDHEN and CDR2 SYDVKM. This CDR3 has 15 residues. The CDR3, as DNA: TGTGCCAGCAGCTCAATAGCGGGGGGCTCCTACGAGCAGTACTTC. Translating gives CASSSIAGGSYEQYF. The whole variable domain, remainder taken from reference TRBV28 and TRBJ2-7, is DVKVTQSSRYLVKRTGEKVFLECVQDMDHENMFWYRQDPGLGLRLIYFSYDVKMKEKGDIPEGYSVSREKKERFSLILESASTNQTSMYLCASSSIAGGSYEQYFGPGTRLTVT.

The J gene is TRBJ2-2, the V gene TRBV9, with D possibly matching TRBD1 (5 bases). Germline values: CDR1 SGDLS, CDR2 YYNGEE. Trimming took off 0 bases at V and 0 bases at J, with 12 bases between the two ends. The CDR3 extends over 17 amino acids. The CDR3 region has the DNA TGTGCCAGCAGCGTAGGTGGGGCAATATCGAACACCGGGGAGCTGTTTTTT. Residues: CASSVGGAISNTGELFF.